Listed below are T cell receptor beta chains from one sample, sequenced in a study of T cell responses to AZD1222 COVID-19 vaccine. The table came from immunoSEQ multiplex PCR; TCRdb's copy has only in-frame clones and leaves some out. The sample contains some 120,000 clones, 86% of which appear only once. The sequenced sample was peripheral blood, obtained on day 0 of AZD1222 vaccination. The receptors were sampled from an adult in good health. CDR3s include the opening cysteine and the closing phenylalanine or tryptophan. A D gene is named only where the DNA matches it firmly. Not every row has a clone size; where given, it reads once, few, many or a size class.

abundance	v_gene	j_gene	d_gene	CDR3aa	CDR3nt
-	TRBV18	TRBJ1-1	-	CASSPPGRGKTEAFF	TGTGCCAGCTCACCACCGGGCAGGGGTAAGACTGAAGCTTTCTTT
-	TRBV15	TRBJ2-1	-	CATSRDPDGVQGSLYEQFF	TGTGCCACCAGCAGAGATCCCGACGGTGTGCAGGGCTCCCTCTATGAGCAGTTCTTC
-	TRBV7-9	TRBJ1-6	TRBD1	CASSTDRGNSPLHF	TGTGCCAGCAGTACGGACAGGGGTAATTCACCCCTCCACTTT
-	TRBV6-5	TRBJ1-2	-	CASSLEGDPNYGYTF	TGTGCCAGCAGTTTAGAGGGAGATCCTAACTATGGCTACACCTTC
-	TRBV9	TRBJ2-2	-	CASSPHSSNTGELFF	TGTGCCAGCAGCCCTCACTCATCCAACACCGGGGAGCTGTTTTTT
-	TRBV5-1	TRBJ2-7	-	CASSLVRTPTGEQYF	TGCGCCAGCAGCTTGGTTCGGACACCGACTGGCGAGCAGTACTTC
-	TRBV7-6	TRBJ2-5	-	CASSLVRLNQETQYF	TGTGCCAGCAGCTTAGTCCGTCTGAACCAAGAGACCCAGTACTTC
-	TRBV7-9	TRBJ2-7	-	CASSSYRESLDEQYF	TGTGCCAGCAGCTCGTACAGGGAGAGTCTTGACGAGCAGTACTTC
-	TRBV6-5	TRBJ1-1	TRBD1	CASSSTGGAQGTEAFF	TGTGCCAGCAGTTCGACAGGGGGCGCCCAGGGCACTGAAGCTTTCTTT
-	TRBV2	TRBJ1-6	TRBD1	CASSQDRGNSPLHF	TGTGCCAGCAGTCAGGACAGGGGTAATTCACCCCTCCACTTT
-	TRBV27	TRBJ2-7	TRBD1	CASSFGTGLYEQYF	TGTGCCAGCAGTTTTGGGACAGGGCTCTACGAGCAGTACTTC
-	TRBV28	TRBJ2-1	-	CASSPRLVSYNEQFF	TGTGCCAGCAGTCCCCGTCTAGTCTCCTACAATGAGCAGTTCTTC
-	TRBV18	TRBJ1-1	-	CASTRGGGGTEAFF	TGTGCCAGCACCCGTGGTGGGGGAGGCACTGAAGCTTTCTTT
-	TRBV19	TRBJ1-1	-	CASSIPPGDEAFF	TGTGCCAGTAGTATCCCACCAGGCGATGAAGCTTTCTTT
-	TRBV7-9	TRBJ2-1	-	CASSLIPREGPSEQFF	TGTGCCAGCAGCCTCATCCCTAGGGAAGGCCCCAGTGAGCAGTTCTTC
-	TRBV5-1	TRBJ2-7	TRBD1	CASSLGDRGLREQYF	TGCGCCAGCAGCTTGGGGGACAGGGGGCTGCGGGAGCAGTACTTC
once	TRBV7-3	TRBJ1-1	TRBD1	CASSSQGAPGAFF	TGTGCCAGCAGCTCACAGGGGGCGCCTGGGGCTTTCTTT
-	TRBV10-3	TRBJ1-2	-	CAISGQGLGYTF	TGTGCCATCAGTGGTCAGGGGCTTGGCTACACCTTC
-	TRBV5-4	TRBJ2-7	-	CASSGGARYEQYF	TGTGCCAGCAGCGGGGGGGCTCGTTACGAGCAGTACTTC
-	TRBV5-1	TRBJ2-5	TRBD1	CASSSMGQVEETQYF	TGCGCCAGCAGCTCCATGGGACAGGTGGAAGAGACCCAGTACTTC
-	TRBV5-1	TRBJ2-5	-	CASSDNQETQYF	TGCGCCAGCAGCGACAACCAAGAGACCCAGTACTTC
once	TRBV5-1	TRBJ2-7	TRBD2	CASSGGTGTSGYEQYF	TGCGCCAGCAGCGGGGGGACCGGGACTAGCGGCTACGAGCAGTACTTC
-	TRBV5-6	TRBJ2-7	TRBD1	CASSGGQGYEQYF	TGTGCCAGCAGCGGGGGACAGGGCTACGAGCAGTACTTC
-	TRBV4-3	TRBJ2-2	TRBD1	CASSQDGTGGNTGELFF	TGCGCCAGCAGCCAAGACGGGACAGGGGGAAACACCGGGGAGCTGTTTTTT
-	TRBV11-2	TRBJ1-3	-	CASNVVSGNTIYF	TGTGCCAGCAATGTAGTCTCTGGAAACACCATATATTTT
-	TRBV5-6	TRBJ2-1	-	CASSLAGTAYSYNEQFF	TGTGCCAGCAGCTTGGCCGGGACTGCCTACTCCTACAATGAGCAGTTCTTC